This entry lists 22 T cell receptor beta chains sequenced from one sample in a study of T-cell memory formation after mild COVID-19. A single record per CDR3 protein comes from TCRdb applying MiXCR to the 5' RACE reads. This table holds fewer than 250,000 distinct CDR3 sequences, about 10% found once. The sample was PBMCs or a T cell subset sorted from them (not recorded which). All receptors derive from a man aged 18-30 years who had mild COVID-19 (a few samples of this study predate the infection). Cell type and time point are not known.

This clonotype showed up just once. J is TRBJ2-3 and V is TRBV11-3; 8 bases are a match to TRBD2. V dropped 4 bases and J dropped 5; count of bases not matched to a gene: 5. The CDR3 is 14 amino acids. In germline, CDR1 is SGHNT, CDR2 YENEEA. The DNA of the CDR3 is TGTGCCAGCAGCTGGGGCGGGGGGCGAGATACGCAGTATTTT. Translating gives CASSWGGGRDTQYF.

This clonotype was counted only a few times. Germline and junction disagree at one end, which may indicate a read error. The genes are TRBV6-1 and TRBJ1-5; D gene ambiguous. The germline CDR1 and CDR2 sequences are MNHNS and SASEGT. There are 15 residues in the CDR3. CDR3 DNA: TGTGCCAGCAGTGAGAGTTATACTAGCCATCAGCCCCAGCATTTT. Protein sequence: CASSESYTSHQPQHF.

This sequence joins TRBV5-1 and TRBJ2-3, with 8 bases matching TRBD2. Trimming took 1 base from V and 2 from J; bases not matched to a gene: 6. CDR3 length: 16 residues. Germline lookup yields CDR1 SGHRS and CDR2 YFSETQ. The DNA for the CDR3 is TGCGCCAGCAGCTTGTATGTCGGGGGGGTCACAGATACGCAGTATTTT. Protein product: CASSLYVGGVTDTQYF.

This clonotype was counted between two and nine times. The rearrangement uses TRBV15 and TRBJ1-2, with D perhaps matching TRBD1 (5 bases). V lost 5 bases and J lost 4, with 14 bases in between. There are 14 residues in the CDR3. Germline lookup yields CDR1 LNHNV and CDR2 YYDKDF (reference sequence). CDR3 loop: CATSRSTVAYGYTF. In DNA, the CDR3 is TGTGCCACCAGCCGTTCGACAGTCGCCTATGGCTACACCTTC.

This clonotype has ten or more counts. This chain joins TRBV10-3 and TRBJ1-1; D might be TRBD1 (6 bases). Germline loops: CDR1 ENHRY, CDR2 SYGVKD. The CDR3 extends over 16 amino acids. V dropped 2 bases and J dropped 6 bases, with 19 bases sitting between them. The CDR3 region is CAISENRVMGNAEAFF. The CDR3 DNA follows: TGTGCCATCAGTGAGAACAGGGTGATGGGAAACGCTGAAGCTTTCTTT.

This clonotype was seen a few times. The chain recombines TRBV6-6 with TRBJ2-5, with D perhaps matching TRBD1 (6 bases). Germline V gene lookup returns CDR1 MNHNY and CDR2 SVGAGI (reference sequence). V gave up 5 bases and J gave up 4 bases, with 14 bases separating them. The CDR3 is 14 amino acids. For the CDR3, the DNA is TGTGCCAGCAGTCTACAGGGCGGGTTAGAGACCCAGTACTTC. It translates to CASSLQGGLETQYF.

This sequence joins TRBV7-8 and TRBJ1-4, with a weak D call TRBD1 (6 bases). Trimming left V 3 bases short and J 5 bases short, with 16 bases between. Per germline, CDR1 SGHVS and CDR2 FQNEAQ. This CDR3 has 16 residues. The CDR3 loop is CASSLAGQRMNEKLFF. CDR3 DNA sequence: TGTGCCAGCAGCTTGGCGGGACAAAGAATGAATGAAAAACTGTTTTTT.

This clonotype was recorded many times. V usage is TRBV5-1 and J usage is TRBJ1-1, with unresolved D. The V gene lost 0 bases and the J gene lost 2 bases, with 8 bases spanning the gap. The CDR3 runs to 14 residues. CDR1 and CDR2 from the germline V gene are SGHRS and YFSETQ. The CDR3 sequence is CASSLAGENTEAFF. CDR3 sequence (DNA): TGCGCCAGCAGCTTGGCCGGGGAAAACACTGAAGCTTTCTTT. The full variable domain, rest sourced from reference TRBV5-1 and TRBJ1-1, is KAGVTQTPRYLIKTRGQQVTLSCSPISGHRSVSWYQQTPGQGLQFLFEYFSETQRNKGNFPGRFSGRQFSNSRSEMNVSTLELGDSALYLCASSLAGENTEAFFGQGTRLTVV.

For this clonotype: A much larger clone sits a single nucleotide away, making a read error possible. The chain couples TRBV7-8 to TRBJ2-3, with D perhaps TRBD2 (5 bases). The CDR3 has 15 amino acids. The germline V gene has CDR1 SGHVS and CDR2 FQNEAQ. The CDR3 nucleotides are TGTGCCAGCAGCTTCCCTGGACTCCTAGAAGATACGAAGTATTTT. Translation gives CASSFPGLLEDTKYF.

This clonotype was counted a few times. V and J are TRBV6-5 and TRBJ2-7, with D perhaps TRBD2 (6 bases). Germline V gene data show CDR1 as MNHEY and CDR2 as SVGAGI. The CDR3 is 11 amino acids. V lost 7 bases, J lost 6 bases, and 10 bases lay in between. The CDR3, as DNA: TGTGCCAGCACGTCCGGGGGCGAGCAGTACGTC. Protein: CASTSGGEQYV.

This clonotype was observed at least ten times. This chain uses TRBV29-1 with TRBJ2-1; 9 positions match TRBD2. The germline gives CDR1 SQVTM, CDR2 ANQGSEA. The CDR3 sequence is 15 residues long. V lost 6 bases to trimming and J lost 0 bases; unmatched junction nucleotides: 6. The CDR3 spells CSVGRGGSSYNEQFF. The CDR3 DNA follows: TGCAGCGTGGGGCGGGGGGGAAGCTCCTACAATGAGCAGTTCTTC.

This clonotype has ten or more counts. The V and J genes are TRBV10-3 and TRBJ1-1; 7 nucleotides line up with TRBD1. Germline-derived CDR1 and CDR2 are ENHRY and SYGVKD. The trim removed 5 bases at V and 2 bases at J, leaving 5 bases unmatched. CDR3 length: 14 residues. The CDR3 DNA reads as TGTGCCATCAGTCAGGGGGAAGCTAACACTGAAGCTTTCTTT. Protein product: CAISQGEANTEAFF.

The chain carries TRBV5-1 and TRBJ2-2; 8 bases map to TRBD1. Trimming took 6 bases from V and 2 from J; bases not matched to a gene: 6. CDR1 and CDR2 (germline): SGHRS, YFSETQ. CDR3 length equals 15 residues. The CDR3 reads CASKPGGVNTGELFF. The CDR3 DNA reads TGCGCCAGCAAGCCAGGGGGCGTCAACACCGGGGAGCTGTTTTTT. Together with reference TRBV5-1 and TRBJ2-2, the CDR3 gives the full variable domain: KAGVTQTPRYLIKTRGQQVTLSCSPISGHRSVSWYQQTPGQGLQFLFEYFSETQRNKGNFPGRFSGRQFSNSRSEMNVSTLELGDSALYLCASKPGGVNTGELFFGEGSRLTVL.

This clonotype came up many times. The chain carries TRBV9 and TRBJ2-5; D is tentatively TRBD1 or TRBD2 (6 bases each). This CDR3 is 14 amino acids long. Germline lookup yields CDR1 SGDLS and CDR2 YYNGEE. The V and J ends lost 0 bases and 1 base respectively, with 7 bases between them. The CDR3 nucleotides are TGTGCCAGCAGCGTAGGGGGGGCCCAAGAGACCCAGTACTTC. Translation: CASSVGGAQETQYF.

This clonotype has just a few counts. The rearrangement uses TRBV5-1 and TRBJ1-6; no clear D gene. The V end was cut by 4 bases, the J end by 7 bases, with 9 bases between. The V gene's germline CDR1 is SGHRS and CDR2 YFSETQ. This CDR3 has 13 residues. In DNA, the CDR3 is TGCGCCAGCAGCAGAAATGTAAATTCACCCCTCCACTTT. Residues: CASSRNVNSPLHF.

This clonotype was detected a few times. The chain has TRBV12-3 or TRBV12-4 and TRBJ2-1; 10 bases map to TRBD2. V gave up 8 bases and J gave up 12 bases; unmatched junction bases: 4. The CDR3 covers 11 residues. The CDR3 protein is CASGLAEVQFF. As DNA, the CDR3 is TGTGCCAGCGGACTAGCGGAGGTGCAGTTCTTC.

This clonotype was observed a handful of times. Here the CDR3 reads CATSRVDGLPSPLHF. In nucleotides, the CDR3 is TGTGCCACCAGCAGAGTCGACGGACTACCTTCACCCCTCCACTTT. The rearrangement links TRBV15 to TRBJ1-6; no clear D. The CDR3 covers 15 residues. Germline loops: CDR1 LNHNV, CDR2 YYDKDF (reference sequence). V lost 1 base, J lost 9 bases, and 13 bases lay in between.

This clonotype was detected only a few times. CDR3 coding DNA: TGTGCCAGCAGCTTTAGCCCAGGAGGGAACACTGAAGCTTTCTTT. This translates into CASSFSPGGNTEAFF. V usage is TRBV7-2 and J usage is TRBJ1-1; D is unresolved. Per germline, CDR1 SGHTA and CDR2 FQGNSA. The V end was cut by 3 bases, the J end by 1 base, with 12 bases between. The CDR3 is 15 residues long.

This clonotype was observed at least ten times. The rearrangement links TRBV5-1 to TRBJ2-3, with 7 bases that match TRBD1. The CDR3 covers 14 residues. Unmatched junction bases numbered 5, after V lost 4 bases and J lost 3 bases. CDR1 is SGHRS and CDR2 is YFSETQ in the germline V gene. DNA of the CDR3: TGCGCCAGCAGCAACGGACAGGAGACAGATACGCAGTATTTT. It translates to CASSNGQETDTQYF.

CDR3 DNA sequence: TGTGCCAGCAGTTACGGGACACCCAATCAGCCCCAGCATTTT. This translates into CASSYGTPNQPQHF. The rearrangement joins TRBV6-2 or TRBV6-3 to TRBJ1-5; maybe TRBD1 (6 bases). Germline-derived CDR1 and CDR2 are MNHEY and SVGEGT. The CDR3 totals 14 residues. Trimming took off 2 bases at V and 3 bases at J, with 8 bases between the two ends.

The chain links TRBV4-2 to TRBJ1-4; 9 bases fit TRBD1. The V segment lost 2 bases and the J segment 5 bases; nucleotides outside the gene matches: 9. CDR3 length: 17 amino acids. The germline V gene has CDR1 LGHNA and CDR2 YNFKEQ. CDR3 loop: CASSQLTRTGENEKLFF. The CDR3 nucleotides are TGTGCCAGCAGCCAATTAACACGGACAGGGGAGAATGAAAAACTGTTTTTT.

This clonotype was seen a few times. The chain has TRBV5-1 and TRBJ2-7, with 12 nucleotides matching TRBD2. J gave up 9 bases and V 0 bases, and 10 bases lay outside the gene matches. Germline CDR1 SGHRS, CDR2 YFSETQ. The CDR3 has 16 amino acids. CDR3 sequence (DNA): TGCGCCAGCAGCTTGGGAGGGACTAGCGGGCCGTACAGGCAGTACTTC. This sequence encodes CASSLGGTSGPYRQYF.